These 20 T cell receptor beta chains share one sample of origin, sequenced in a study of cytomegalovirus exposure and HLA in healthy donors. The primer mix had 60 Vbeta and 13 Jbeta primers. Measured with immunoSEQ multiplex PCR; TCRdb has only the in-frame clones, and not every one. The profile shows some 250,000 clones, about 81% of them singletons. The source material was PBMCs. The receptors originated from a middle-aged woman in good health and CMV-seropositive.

The CDR3 DNA reads TGTGCCAGCACCCGTGACAGGTCTAACACTGAAGCTTTCTTT. Protein product: CASTRDRSNTEAFF. The chain is built from TRBV7-2 and TRBJ1-1; possibly TRBD1 for D (6 bases). The CDR3 loop spans 14 amino acids. The V end was cut by 7 bases, the J end by 2 bases, with 14 bases between. CDR1 SGHTA and CDR2 FQGNSA come from the germline V gene.

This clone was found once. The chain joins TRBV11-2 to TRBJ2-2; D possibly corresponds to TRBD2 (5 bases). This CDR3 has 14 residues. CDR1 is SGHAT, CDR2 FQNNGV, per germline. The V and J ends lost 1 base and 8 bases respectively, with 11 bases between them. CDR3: CASSLARGTGELFF. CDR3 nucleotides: TGTGCCAGCAGCTTAGCCCGGGGAACAGGGGAGCTGTTTTTT.

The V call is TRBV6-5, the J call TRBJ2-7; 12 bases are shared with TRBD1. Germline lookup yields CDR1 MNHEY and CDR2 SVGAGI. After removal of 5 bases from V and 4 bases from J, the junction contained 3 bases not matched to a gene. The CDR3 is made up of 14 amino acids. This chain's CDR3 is CASSRDRGQYEQYF. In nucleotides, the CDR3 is TGTGCCAGCAGTAGGGACAGGGGGCAATACGAGCAGTACTTC.

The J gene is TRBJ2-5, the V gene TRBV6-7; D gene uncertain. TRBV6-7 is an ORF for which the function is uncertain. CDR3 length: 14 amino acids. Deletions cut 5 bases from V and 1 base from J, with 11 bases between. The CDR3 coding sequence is TGTGCCAGCAGTGAGACGCGGTTCCAAGAGACCCAGTACTTC. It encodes CASSETRFQETQYF.

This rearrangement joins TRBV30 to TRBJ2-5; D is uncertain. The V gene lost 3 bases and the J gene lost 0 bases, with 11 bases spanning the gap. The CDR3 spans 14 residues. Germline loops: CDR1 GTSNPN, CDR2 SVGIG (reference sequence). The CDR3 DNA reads TGTGCCTGGAGGGATACCGGGTACCAAGAGACCCAGTACTTC. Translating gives CAWRDTGYQETQYF. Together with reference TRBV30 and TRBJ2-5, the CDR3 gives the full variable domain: SQTIHQWPATLVQPVGSPLSLECTVEGTSNPNLYWYRQAAGRGLQLLFYSVGIGQISSEVPQNLSASRPQDRQFILSSKKLLLSDSGFYLCAWRDTGYQETQYFGPGTRLLVL.

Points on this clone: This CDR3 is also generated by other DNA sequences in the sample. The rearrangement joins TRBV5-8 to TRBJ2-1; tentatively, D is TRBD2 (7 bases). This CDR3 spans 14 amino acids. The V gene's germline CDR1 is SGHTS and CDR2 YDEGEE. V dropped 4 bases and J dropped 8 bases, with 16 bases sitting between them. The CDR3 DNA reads TGTGCCAGCAGCCCCCCCTGGGAGGGGGATGAGCAGTTCTTC. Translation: CASSPPWEGDEQFF.

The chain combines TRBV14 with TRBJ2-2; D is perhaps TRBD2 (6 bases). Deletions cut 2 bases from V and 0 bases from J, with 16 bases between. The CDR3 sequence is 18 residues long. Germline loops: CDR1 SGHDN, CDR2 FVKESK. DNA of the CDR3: TGTGCCAGCAGCCAAAGATGGTCAGTAGCGGCGAACACCGGGGAGCTGTTTTTT. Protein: CASSQRWSVAANTGELFF.

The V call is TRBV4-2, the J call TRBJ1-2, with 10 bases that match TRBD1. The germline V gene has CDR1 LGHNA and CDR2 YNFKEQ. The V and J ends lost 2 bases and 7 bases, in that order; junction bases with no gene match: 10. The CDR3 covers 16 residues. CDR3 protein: CASSQFLTGGYGGYTF. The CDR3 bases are TGTGCCAGCAGCCAATTTTTGACAGGGGGCTACGGTGGCTACACCTTC.

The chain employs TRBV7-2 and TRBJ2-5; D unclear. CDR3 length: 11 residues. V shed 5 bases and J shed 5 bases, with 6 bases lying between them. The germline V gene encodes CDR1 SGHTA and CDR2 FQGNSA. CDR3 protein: CASSLPETQYF. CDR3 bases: TGTGCCAGCAGCCTCCCGGAGACCCAGTACTTC. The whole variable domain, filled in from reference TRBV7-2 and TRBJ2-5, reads GAGVSQSPSNKVTEKGKDVELRCDPISGHTALYWYRQSLGQGLEFLIYFQGNSAPDKSGLPSDRFSAERTGGSVSTLTIQRTQQEDSAVYLCASSLPETQYFGPGTRLLVL.

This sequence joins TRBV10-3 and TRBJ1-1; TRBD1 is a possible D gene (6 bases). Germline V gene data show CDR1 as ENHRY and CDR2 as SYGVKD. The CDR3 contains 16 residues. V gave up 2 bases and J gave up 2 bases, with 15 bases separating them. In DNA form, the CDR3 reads TGTGCCATCAGTGAGAGGGGGGGAAGGTTAAACACTGAAGCTTTCTTT. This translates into CAISERGGRLNTEAFF.

The CDR3 sequence is CASSSVGQFVSGANVLTF. CDR3 bases: TGTGCCAGCAGCTCTGTGGGACAGTTCGTCTCTGGGGCCAACGTCCTGACTTTC. The chain is built from TRBV7-3 and TRBJ2-6; 7 positions match TRBD1. Germline V gives CDR1 SGHTA, CDR2 FQGTGA. Germline trimming cut 4 bases from V and 0 bases from J; bases unmatched to any gene: 9. The CDR3 covers 18 residues.

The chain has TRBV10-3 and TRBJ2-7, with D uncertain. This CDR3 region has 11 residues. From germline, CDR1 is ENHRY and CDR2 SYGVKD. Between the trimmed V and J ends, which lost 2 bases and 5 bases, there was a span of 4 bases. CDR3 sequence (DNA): TGTGCCATCAGTGAGGCGGACGAGCAGTACTTC. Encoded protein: CAISEADEQYF.

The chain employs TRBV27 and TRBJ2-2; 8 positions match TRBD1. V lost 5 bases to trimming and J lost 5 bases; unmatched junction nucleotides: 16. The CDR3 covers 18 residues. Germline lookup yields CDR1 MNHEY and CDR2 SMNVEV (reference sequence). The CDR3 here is CASSSFSLGTGMTGELFF. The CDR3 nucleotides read TGTGCCAGCAGTAGCTTTAGCCTGGGGACAGGCATGACCGGGGAGCTGTTTTTT.

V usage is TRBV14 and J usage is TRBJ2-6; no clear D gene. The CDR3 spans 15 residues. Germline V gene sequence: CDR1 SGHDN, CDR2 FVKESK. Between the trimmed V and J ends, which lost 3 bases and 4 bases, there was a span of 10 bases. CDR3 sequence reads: CASSQTGYGANVLTF. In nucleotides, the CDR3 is TGTGCCAGCAGCCAGACGGGTTACGGGGCCAACGTCCTGACTTTC.

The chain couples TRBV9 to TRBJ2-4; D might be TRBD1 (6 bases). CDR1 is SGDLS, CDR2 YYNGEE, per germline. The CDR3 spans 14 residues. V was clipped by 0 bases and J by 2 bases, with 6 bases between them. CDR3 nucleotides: TGTGCCAGCAGCGTAGGGGGGCCCAAAAACATTCAGTACTTC. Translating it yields CASSVGGPKNIQYF.

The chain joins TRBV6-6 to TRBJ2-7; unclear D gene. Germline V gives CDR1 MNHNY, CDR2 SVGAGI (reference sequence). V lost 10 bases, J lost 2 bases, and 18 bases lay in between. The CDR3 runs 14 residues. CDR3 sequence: CATSMTKAPYEQYF. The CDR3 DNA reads TGTGCCACCTCTATGACAAAGGCTCCCTACGAGCAGTACTTC.

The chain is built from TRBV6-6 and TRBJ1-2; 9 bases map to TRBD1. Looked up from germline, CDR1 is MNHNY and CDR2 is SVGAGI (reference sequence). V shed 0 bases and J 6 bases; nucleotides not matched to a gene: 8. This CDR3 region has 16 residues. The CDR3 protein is CASSYSRGTGRDGYTF. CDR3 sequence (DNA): TGTGCCAGCAGTTACTCCCGAGGGACAGGGCGGGATGGCTACACCTTC.

CDR3 protein: CASSYGQGAYEQYF. As DNA, the CDR3 is TGTGCCAGCAGTTACGGACAGGGGGCCTACGAGCAGTACTTC. V is TRBV6-7 and J is TRBJ2-7; 10 bases agree with TRBD1. TRBV6-7 is labeled an ORF, and its function is uncertain. The CDR3 has 14 residues. J gave up 2 bases and V 2 bases, and 0 bases lay outside the gene matches.

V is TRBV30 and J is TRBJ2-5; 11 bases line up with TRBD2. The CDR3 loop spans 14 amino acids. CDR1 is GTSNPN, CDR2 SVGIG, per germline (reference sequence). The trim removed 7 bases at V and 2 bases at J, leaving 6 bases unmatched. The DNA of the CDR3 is TGTGCCTTTAGACTAGCGGGGTCTCAAGAGACCCAGTACTTC. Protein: CAFRLAGSQETQYF.

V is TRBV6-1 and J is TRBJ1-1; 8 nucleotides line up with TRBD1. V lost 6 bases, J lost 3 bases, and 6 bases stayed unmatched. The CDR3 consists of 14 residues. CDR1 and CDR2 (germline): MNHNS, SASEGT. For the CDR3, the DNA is TGTGCCAGCAGGGAGACAGGGGAGCACACTGAAGCTTTCTTT. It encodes CASRETGEHTEAFF.